Below, 26 T cell receptor beta chains from the same sample are listed, as sequenced in a study of T cells after yellow fever vaccination. TCRdb re-analysed the 5' RACE reads in MiXCR, keeping a single row per CDR3 protein. The profile covers approximately 120,000 distinct CDR3 sequences, with about 7% appearing a single time and just under 2.5% taken by the ten largest. The specimen comprised CD4+ T cells sorted from PBMCs, sampled 10 days after the first yellow fever vaccination. These receptors all stem from a man aged 18 to 30 who received the YFV17D yellow fever vaccine.

This clonotype was counted at least ten times. The chain joins TRBV11-2 to TRBJ1-2; D is uncertain. This CDR3 has 13 amino acids. Trimming stripped 6 bases from V and 8 bases from J, with 16 bases between. Looked up from germline, CDR1 is SGHAT and CDR2 is FQNNGV. CDR3: CASSVNSGYGYTF. DNA of the CDR3: TGTGCCAGCAGTGTAAATAGTGGCTACGGCTACACCTTC.

At least ten counts were recorded for this clonotype. The chain links TRBV28 to TRBJ2-5; possible D gene TRBD2, 6 bases. The CDR3 sequence is 15 residues long. V dropped 7 bases and J dropped 1 base, with 16 bases sitting between them. Germline V gene sequence: CDR1 MDHEN, CDR2 SYDVKM. The CDR3 protein is CASKLLRRGQETQYF. The CDR3 region has the DNA TGTGCCAGCAAATTACTCCGGAGGGGCCAAGAGACCCAGTACTTC.

Of note for this clonotype: Just one base apart from a much larger clone, this may be a read error. V usage is TRBV5-1 and J usage is TRBJ2-1; 7 nucleotides line up with TRBD1. V lost 0 bases to trimming and J lost 5 bases; unmatched junction nucleotides: 8. CDR3 length equals 16 residues. Germline lookup yields CDR1 SGHRS and CDR2 YFSETQ. CDR3 DNA: TGCGCCAGCAGCTTGGCCGTGGGACAGCTAGACAATGAGCAGTTCTTC. Translating gives CASSLAVGQLDNEQFF.

This clonotype was picked up many times. The chain joins TRBV18 to TRBJ2-7; 9 bases are a match to TRBD1. There are 15 residues in the CDR3. Germline CDR1 KGHSH, CDR2 LQKENI. The V segment lost 1 base and the J segment 0 bases; nucleotides outside the gene matches: 1. DNA for the CDR3: TGTGCCAGCTCACCACTGGGACAGGGCTCCTACGAGCAGTACTTC. Amino acids: CASSPLGQGSYEQYF.

This clonotype was counted many times. The rearrangement uses TRBV6-1 and TRBJ1-6, with 8 bases that match TRBD1. Germline trimming cut 5 bases from V and 7 bases from J; bases unmatched to any gene: 7. The germline gives CDR1 MNHNS, CDR2 SASEGT. The CDR3 sequence is 15 residues long. CDR3 protein: CASSPQGAINSPLHF. The CDR3 DNA reads as TGTGCCAGCAGTCCCCAGGGGGCTATCAATTCACCCCTCCACTTT.

Concerning this clonotype itself: A much larger clone lies one base from this, so it may be a read error. The V gene is TRBV7-7, the J gene TRBJ2-1, with a tentative D call TRBD1 (5 bases). The CDR3 sequence is 13 residues long. Germline values: CDR1 SSHAT, CDR2 FNYEAQ (reference sequence). The CDR3 nucleotides are TGTGCTAGCAGATCAGACAGAAACAATGAGCAGTTCTTC. This translates into CASRSDRNNEQFF.

This clonotype was recorded many times. V usage is TRBV28 and J usage is TRBJ2-7, with D possibly being TRBD1 (5 bases). The CDR3 consists of 15 residues. Per germline, CDR1 MDHEN and CDR2 SYDVKM. Trimming cost V 5 bases and J 4 bases, with 18 bases left between them. The CDR3, as DNA: TGTGCCAGCAGTGACACCTTAGGGGCCTTTTACGAGCAGTACGTC. It specifies CASSDTLGAFYEQYV.

In this sample, this clonotype turned up many times. The rearrangement links TRBV12-3 or TRBV12-4 to TRBJ1-1, with unresolved D. This CDR3 has 14 residues. V was trimmed by 2 bases and J by 6 bases, leaving 13 bases between them. The CDR3 reads CASSLRRVRAEAFF. CDR3 nucleotides: TGTGCCAGCAGTTTACGGCGGGTGAGGGCTGAAGCTTTCTTT.

There are many counts of this clonotype. The V call is TRBV20-1, the J call TRBJ1-5; D gene ambiguous. Germline-derived CDR1 and CDR2 are DFQATT and SNEGSKA (reference sequence). The CDR3 has 12 amino acids. V was clipped by 0 bases and J by 6 bases, with 6 bases between them. The CDR3, as DNA: TGCAGTGCTAGAGAATATGGTCAGCCCCAGCATTTT. Translating it yields CSAREYGQPQHF.

As regards this clonotype: This may come from a read error, since a much larger clone is one base off. The rearrangement joins TRBV5-1 to TRBJ2-2; D is possibly TRBD1 (5 bases). The CDR3 is made up of 13 amino acids. CDR1 SGHRS and CDR2 YFSETQ come from the germline V gene. The V end lost 5 bases, the J end lost 7 bases, and 12 bases lay between the germline ends. CDR3: CASRDMIDGELFF. The CDR3 nucleotides are TGCGCCAGCAGGGACATGATTGACGGGGAGCTGTTTTTT.

This sequence joins TRBV6-1 and TRBJ2-3; D is unresolved. Germline V lookup: CDR1 MNHNS, CDR2 SASEGT. Trimming shortened V by 9 bases and J by 3 bases, and 25 bases separated the two germline ends. The CDR3 sequence is 17 residues long. The CDR3 sequence is CASVLKRNTAYTDTQYF. CDR3 nucleotides: TGTGCCAGTGTACTCAAAAGAAACACCGCTTATACAGATACGCAGTATTTT.

The sample holds many counts of this clonotype. The chain carries TRBV25-1 and TRBJ2-2; 8 nucleotides agree with TRBD1. This CDR3 comprises 15 residues. From germline, CDR1 is MGHDK and CDR2 SYGVNS. The V and J ends lost 4 bases and 7 bases, in that order; junction bases with no gene match: 8. The DNA for the CDR3 is TGTGCCAGCAGTGTAACAGGGGGAGCTAGCGGGGAGCTGTTTTTT. This codes for CASSVTGGASGELFF.

This clonotype was seen repeatedly, ten times or more. The CDR3 bases are TGTGCCAGCAAGGGACAGGGACATATCCCCTACGAGCAGTACTTC. The encoded protein is CASKGQGHIPYEQYF. This chain links TRBV6-5 with TRBJ2-7; 9 bases are shared with TRBD1. Germline V CDR1 and CDR2: MNHEY, SVGAGI. This CDR3 is built from 15 residues. V shed 7 bases, J shed 2 bases, and the junction held 9 bases outside the gene matches.

This clonotype was counted many times. The CDR3 reads CASAQGWQGSNEQFF. CDR3 bases: TGTGCCAGCGCCCAAGGATGGCAGGGTAGTAATGAGCAGTTCTTC. This sequence joins TRBV9 and TRBJ2-1; TRBD1 might be the D (5 bases). Germline-derived CDR1 and CDR2 are SGDLS and YYNGEE. This CDR3 is built from 15 residues. Trimming took 7 bases from V and 7 from J, leaving 21 bases between them. The full variable domain, in which reference TRBV9 and TRBJ2-1 provide the parts outside the CDR3, is DSGVTQTPKHLITATGQRVTLRCSPRSGDLSVYWYQQSLDQGLQFLIQYYNGEERAKGNILERFSAQQFPDLHSELNLSSLELGDSALYFCASAQGWQGSNEQFFGPGTRLTVL.

There are many counts of this clonotype. The chain has TRBV7-9 and TRBJ1-2, with D hard to call. This CDR3 region has 13 residues. Per the germline V gene, CDR1 is SEHNR and CDR2 is FQNEAQ (reference sequence). Trimming cost V 5 bases and J 3 bases, with 10 bases left between them. The CDR3 DNA sequence: TGTGCCAGCAGCGCCCGGACGGACTATGGCTACACCTTC. This translates into CASSARTDYGYTF. Full variable domain (outside the CDR3, taken from reference TRBV7-9 and TRBJ1-2): DTGVSQNPRHKITKRGQNVTFRCDPISEHNRLYWYRQTLGQGPEFLTYFQNEAQLEKSRLLSDRFSAERPKGSFSTLEIQRTEQGDSAMYLCASSARTDYGYTFGSGTRLTVV.

Many counts were recorded for this clonotype. The rearrangement joins TRBV28 to TRBJ1-1; tentative D call: TRBD1 (5 bases). V lost 6 bases, J lost 4 bases, and 18 bases lay in between. CDR3 length equals 15 residues. The germline V gene encodes CDR1 MDHEN and CDR2 SYDVKM. The chain's CDR3 is CASSPGGAGGTEAFF. The CDR3 region has the DNA TGTGCCAGCAGCCCTGGCGGGGCGGGGGGCACTGAAGCTTTCTTT.

This clonotype was detected ten times or more. J is TRBJ2-1 and V is TRBV25-1; 9 nucleotides match TRBD2. This CDR3 comprises 15 residues. The V and J ends lost 3 bases and 5 bases, in that order; junction bases with no gene match: 5. CDR1 and CDR2 from the germline V gene are MGHDK and SYGVNS. This chain's CDR3 is CASSETSGVHNEQFF. In DNA form, the CDR3 reads TGTGCCAGCAGTGAGACTAGCGGTGTCCACAATGAGCAGTTCTTC.

This chain joins TRBV6-5 and TRBJ1-4; TRBD1 is a possible D gene (5 bases). Trimming cost V 1 base and J 7 bases, with 13 bases left between them. The CDR3 has 15 residues. Germline V CDR1 and CDR2: MNHEY, SVGAGI. This CDR3 reads CASSYYYRDGEKLFF. CDR3 coding DNA: TGTGCCAGCAGTTACTACTACCGGGACGGTGAAAAACTGTTTTTT.

This clonotype was seen repeatedly, ten times or more. This sequence joins TRBV7-9 and TRBJ1-6, with a tentative D call TRBD1 (6 bases). The CDR3 is 17 residues long. CDR1 and CDR2 from the germline V gene are SEHNR and FQNEAQ (reference sequence). The V end lost 7 bases, the J end lost 8 bases, and 24 bases lay between the germline ends. This chain's CDR3 is CASIYTAGGRLDSPLHF. The CDR3 DNA reads as TGTGCCAGCATCTACACCGCGGGGGGGCGTCTCGATTCACCCCTCCACTTT.

This clonotype has ten or more counts. The CDR3 sequence is CASSLEEAGRYNEQFF. The CDR3 coding sequence is TGTGCCAGCAGCCTTGAGGAAGCGGGGAGGTACAATGAGCAGTTCTTC. The chain employs TRBV7-9 and TRBJ2-1; 7 nucleotides agree with TRBD2. CDR1 is SEHNR, CDR2 FQNEAQ, per germline (reference sequence). CDR3 length equals 16 residues. V shed 5 bases and J 4 bases; nucleotides not matched to a gene: 11.

This clonotype was observed many times. The rearrangement joins TRBV4-2 to TRBJ2-7, with D unresolved. The CDR3 is 12 residues long. The V end lost 1 base, the J end lost 3 bases, and 4 bases lay between the germline ends. CDR1 and CDR2 (germline): LGHNA, YNFKEQ. The CDR3: CASSQGYYEQYF. DNA of the CDR3: TGTGCCAGCAGCCAAGGATACTACGAGCAGTACTTC.

The V and J genes are TRBV5-4 and TRBJ1-1, with TRBD1 matching 8 bases. This CDR3 has 15 amino acids. Germline values: CDR1 SGHNT, CDR2 YYREEE (reference sequence). V shed 4 bases, J shed 0 bases, and the junction held 5 bases outside the gene matches. As DNA, the CDR3 is TGTGCCAGCAGCCCAGGACAGGGAATGAACACTGAAGCTTTCTTT. As protein: CASSPGQGMNTEAFF. Using reference TRBV5-4 and TRBJ1-1 for the parts outside the CDR3, the full variable domain is ETGVTQSPTHLIKTRGQQVTLRCSSQSGHNTVSWYQQALGQGPQFIFQYYREEENGRGNFPPRFSGLQFPNYSSELNVNALELDDSALYLCASSPGQGMNTEAFFGQGTRLTVV.

This clonotype was observed at least ten times. The rearrangement links TRBV29-1 to TRBJ1-2; D is undetermined. Trimming cost V 7 bases and J 0 bases, with 9 bases left between them. This CDR3 is built from 12 residues. Germline V gene lookup returns CDR1 SQVTM and CDR2 ANQGSEA. The CDR3 loop reads CSGSVANYGYTF. DNA of the CDR3: TGCAGCGGCTCAGTAGCTAACTATGGCTACACCTTC.

This clonotype was counted at least ten times. This chain connects TRBV5-1 to TRBJ1-6, with D maybe TRBD1 (5 bases). V was trimmed by 2 bases and J by 7 bases, leaving 10 bases between them. The CDR3 contains 14 residues. CDR1 and CDR2 (germline): SGHRS, YFSETQ. CDR3 sequence (DNA): TGCGCCAGCAGCTTAGGGGATGGGAATTCACCCCTCCACTTT. Protein product: CASSLGDGNSPLHF.

Many counts were recorded for this clonotype. The chain employs TRBV20-1 and TRBJ1-1; D gene ambiguous. Germline CDR1 DFQATT, CDR2 SNEGSKA (reference sequence). The CDR3 has 15 amino acids. The V end was cut by 0 bases, the J end by 10 bases, with 21 bases between. This CDR3 reads CSARDVSGQADGAFF. The DNA of the CDR3 is TGCAGTGCTAGAGATGTCTCCGGGCAGGCGGACGGAGCTTTCTTT.

V gene TRBV3-1 combines with J gene TRBJ1-4, with D possibly TRBD1 on 6 matching bases. There are 15 residues in the CDR3. The V end lost 4 bases, the J end lost 7 bases, and 16 bases lay between the germline ends. Per germline, CDR1 LGHDT and CDR2 YNNKEL (reference sequence). The CDR3: CASSPRAGAGEKLFF. CDR3 DNA sequence: TGTGCCAGCAGCCCCCGTGCGGGGGCGGGTGAAAAACTGTTTTTT.